This T cell receptor (beta chain) was retrieved from a study of CXCR3-negative and CXCR3-positive naive CD8 T cells. Study details: There were 110 million to 150 million TRB reads altogether, and each library had about 1.5 +/- 0.3 million of them. The study's findings and limits: Both of the naive subsets showed about the same high diversity, but memory CD8+ cells had much less.

As to this clonotype: Its cognate antigen is unknown.

Germline V gene data show CDR1 as SQVTM and CDR2 as ANQGSEA. This CDR3 contains 16 residues. 5' RACE that incorporated UMI labels was used to prepare the TRB cDNA libraries. TCRdb re-called the 5' RACE reads; every CDR3 protein appears as one record, without DNA. Its listing shows over 35,000 distinct CDR3 sequences. Sequencing was carried out using memory CD8+ T cells from blood. The rearrangement joins TRBV29-1 to TRBJ2-1; TCRdb's D call of TRBD2 is untestable without DNA. The source is a human donor in good health. Some clones in this sample may be carry-over from other donors' samples. The CDR3 is CSVDGRETRSYNEQFF.